This record concerns one TCR beta chain sequence. This clone's antigen is unknown. No base quality information exists; no much larger clone differs at one position. Read against the paper, the sample's time point label means: sample taken at primary tumor resection. TCR sequencing used whole RNA extracted from tumor and nontumor lung tissue, or from cryopreserved PBMC samples, without cell sorting. Samples were obtained from over 70 patients with early-stage, untreated non-small cell lung cancer from the lung TRACERx cohort. Only patients with enough RNA available from two or more tumor regions were chosen for TCR sequencing. This sample is part of a study of spatial heterogeneity in lung cancer (dated by TCRdb to between 2017 and 2020). Context from the whole study: Beta-chain transcripts were consistently detected in greater numbers than alpha-chain transcripts, which likely reflects a higher abundance of beta-chain transcripts. At surgery, over 200 tumor regions, fewer than 85 matched nontumor lung samples and more than 50 PBMC samples were TCR-sequenced for both alpha and beta chains. Nonsynonymous mutation counts, determined by whole-exome sequencing of tumor tissue, were related to features of the TCR repertoire. In non-small cell lung cancer, the study quantitatively compared TCR alpha and beta repertoires across several tumor regions, matched nontumor lung, and blood. In the raw uncorrected reads, each unique combination of TCR and UMI appeared on average more than ten times.

Broader findings and caveats from the paper: Ubiquitous expanded tumor TCRs showed up in blood more often at tumor resection than at routine follow-up. Confirming at a functional level the hypothesis that regional TCRs recognize regional mutations was considered to require additional single-cell paired TCR alpha and beta sequencing.

Library preparation employed 5' RACE. TCRdb records NextSeq 500 as the sequencer. To allow correction of PCR and sequencing errors, the TCR library protocol tagged every TCR cDNA molecule with a unique molecular identifier. The source study handled its data this way. TCR identification, UMI-based error correction and CDR3 extraction were all carried out with Decombinator tools. TCRs above a frequency of 2 per 1,000, corresponding to the top 1% of the tumor frequency distribution, were defined as expanded. Renyi diversity was calculated using the R vegan package after each repertoire was subsampled 100 times to 5,000 TCRs. CDR3 similarity networks were built from amino acid triplet string-kernel similarity, connecting CDR3s with pairwise similarity above 0.82. TCRdb trimmed the raw reads at Q25, called clones with MiXCR and kept productive beta chains. Every CDR3 protein is listed once, alongside the most common genes and DNA of its rows. The V and J calls shown here were made by TCRdb, not taken from the authors' results. For this sample there are 35,000 to 55,000 distinct CDR3 sequences; approximately 14% appear just once. About 57% of the sample lies in the top ten.

From the cysteine up to the phenylalanine, the CDR3 has a length of 13 residues. The DNA shown is the 39-base CDR3, in frame from base 1. Ends trimmed: V by 5 bases, J by 5 bases; bases unmatched to a gene: 5. From a lookup of the germline V gene (reference sequence), CDR1 and CDR2 are LGHDT and YNNKEL. The clonotype was recovered from a male donor with early-stage non-small cell lung cancer. The chain is made from TRBV3-1 and TRBJ2-7, and 8 junction bases match TRBD2. Sequencing was performed on PBMCs, taken at surgery. The nucleotides read TGTGCCAGCAGCTTCTGGACTAGCAACGAGCAGTACTTC. This encodes CASSFWTSNEQYF.